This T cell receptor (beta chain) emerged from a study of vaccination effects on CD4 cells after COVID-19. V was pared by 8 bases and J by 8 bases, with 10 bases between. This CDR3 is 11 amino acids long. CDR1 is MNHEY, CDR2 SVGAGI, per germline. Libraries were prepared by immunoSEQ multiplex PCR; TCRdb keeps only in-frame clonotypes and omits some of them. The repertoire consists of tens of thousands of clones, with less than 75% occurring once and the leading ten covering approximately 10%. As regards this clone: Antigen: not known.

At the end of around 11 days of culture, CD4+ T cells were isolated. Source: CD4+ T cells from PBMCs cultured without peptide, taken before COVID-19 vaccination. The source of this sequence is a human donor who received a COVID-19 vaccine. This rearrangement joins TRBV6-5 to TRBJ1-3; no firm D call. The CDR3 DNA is TGTGCCAGCCGACTGGTTGACACCATATATTTT. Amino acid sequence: CASRLVDTIYF.